The 17 T cell receptor beta chains below all came from one sample that was sequenced in a study of shared clonotypes between healthy human individuals. Sequenced by immunoSEQ multiplex PCR; TCRdb stores in-frame clones only, minus some. This sample carries millions of clones, approximately 90% of them seen once, and the ten largest clones take 0.14%. The sequenced sample was naive CD4+ T cells sorted from blood. The subset denotes: CD45RA+ positively selected. These receptors came from a man between 18 and 35 years old in good health.

In this sample, this clone turned up a few times. The rearrangement uses TRBV14 and TRBJ1-1; no definite D call. Trimming cost V 6 bases and J 2 bases, with 16 bases left between them. This CDR3 has 15 amino acids. Germline values: CDR1 SGHDN, CDR2 FVKESK. The DNA for the CDR3 is TGTGCCAGCAGTCCCAGAGGGAGGGATAACACTGAAGCTTTCTTT. Protein sequence: CASSPRGRDNTEAFF.

The chain links TRBV5-1 to TRBJ2-1; 12 nucleotides line up with TRBD2. Germline assignment: CDR1 SGHRS and CDR2 YFSETQ. V shed 4 bases, J shed 5 bases, and the junction held 4 bases outside the gene matches. The CDR3 runs 15 residues. This chain's CDR3 is CASSRTSGINNEQFF. For the CDR3, the DNA is TGCGCCAGCAGCCGGACTAGCGGGATAAACAATGAGCAGTTCTTC.

The V call is TRBV7-2, the J call TRBJ2-7, with 12 nucleotides matching TRBD2. The germline CDR1 and CDR2 sequences are SGHTA and FQGNSA. The CDR3 consists of 15 residues. Losses at the gene ends were 3 bases for V and 4 bases for J; bases not matched to a gene: 4. CDR3 nucleotides: TGTGCCAGCAGCTTCCTAGCGGGAGGGGAGTACGAGCAGTACTTC. Its protein is CASSFLAGGEYEQYF.

This chain links TRBV11-2 with TRBJ2-7, with D perhaps matching TRBD2 (5 bases). CDR1 is SGHAT and CDR2 is FQNNGV in the germline V gene. CDR3 length equals 15 residues. V shed 5 bases and J shed 0 bases, with 14 bases lying between them. The CDR3 sequence is CASSRVAFPSYEQYF. The CDR3 DNA follows: TGTGCCAGCAGCCGAGTAGCGTTCCCCTCCTACGAGCAGTACTTC. The whole variable domain, remainder taken from reference TRBV11-2 and TRBJ2-7, is EAGVAQSPRYKIIEKRQSVAFWCNPISGHATLYWYQQILGQGPKLLIQFQNNGVVDDSQLPKDRFSAERLKGVDSTLKIQPAKLEDSAVYLCASSRVAFPSYEQYFGPGTRLTVT.

The genes are TRBV2 and TRBJ1-3; D is undetermined. The V gene's germline CDR1 is SNHLY and CDR2 FYNNEI. Deletions cut 4 bases from V and 7 bases from J, with 11 bases between. This CDR3 has 13 amino acids. CDR3 sequence (DNA): TGTGCCAGCAGTGTAACCGGGAGGAACACCATATATTTT. This translates into CASSVTGRNTIYF.

The gene calls are TRBV6-5 and TRBJ2-7; D gene unclear. With 5 bases removed from V and 6 bases from J, the gap between germline ends came to 11 bases. From germline, CDR1 is MNHEY and CDR2 SVGAGI. This CDR3 is built from 12 residues. The CDR3 nucleotides read TGTGCCAGCAGTGTCTACGGTGGCGAGCAGTACTTC. This translates into CASSVYGGEQYF.

The chain joins TRBV7-2 to TRBJ2-2, with D unresolved. CDR1 and CDR2 from the germline V gene are SGHTA and FQGNSA. V lost 7 bases and J 5 bases, leaving 11 bases between the germline ends. The CDR3 runs to 13 residues. CDR3 amino acids: CASNHRRTGELFF. CDR3 nucleotides: TGTGCCAGCAACCATCGTAGAACCGGGGAGCTGTTTTTT.

The chain combines TRBV9 with TRBJ2-1; 8 nucleotides align to TRBD1. Germline lookup yields CDR1 SGDLS and CDR2 YYNGEE. The ends lost 4 bases at V and 6 bases at J; junction bases unmatched: 9. This CDR3 spans 15 amino acids. DNA for the CDR3: TGTGCCAGCAGCTGGACAGGGTTTCCCACCAATGAGCAGTTCTTC. It translates to CASSWTGFPTNEQFF.

The rearrangement links TRBV6-4 to TRBJ2-5; 9 bases align to TRBD2. V shed 5 bases, J shed 5 bases, and the junction held 15 bases outside the gene matches. CDR3 size: 17 residues. The germline CDR1 and CDR2 sequences are MRHNA and SNTAGT. For the CDR3, the DNA is TGTGCCAGCAGTAGAATCCAGCGGGAGGCCCCGGGGGAGACCCAGTACTTC. Amino acid sequence: CASSRIQREAPGETQYF.

This clone was recorded only once. The gene calls are TRBV7-9 and TRBJ2-1, with unresolved D. Trimming pared 4 bases from V and 12 bases from J, leaving 19 bases between. The CDR3 runs to 14 residues. Germline lookup yields CDR1 SEHNR and CDR2 FQNEAQ (reference sequence). CDR3 protein: CASSSNVPGTLQFF. The CDR3 DNA is TGTGCCAGCAGCTCCAACGTACCAGGTACACTGCAGTTCTTC. Supplemented by reference TRBV7-9 and TRBJ2-1, the full variable domain reads DTGVSQNPRHKITKRGQNVTFRCDPISEHNRLYWYRQTLGQGPEFLTYFQNEAQLEKSRLLSDRFSAERPKGSFSTLEIQRTEQGDSAMYLCASSSNVPGTLQFFGPGTRLTVL.

The chain recombines TRBV7-2 with TRBJ2-5, with 11 bases fitting TRBD2. Germline assignment: CDR1 SGHTA and CDR2 FQGNSA. The junction had 11 bases not matched to a gene; V was cut back by 5 bases and J by 9 bases. The CDR3 loop spans 15 amino acids. The CDR3 DNA reads as TGTGCCAGCAGCCCGCGGACTAGCGGGCAGCTGGCCCAGTACTTC. It encodes CASSPRTSGQLAQYF.

In the case of this clone: Additional DNA sequences in this sample encode the identical CDR3. The J gene is TRBJ2-7, the V gene TRBV5-4; D is perhaps TRBD2 (5 bases). This CDR3 contains 13 residues. CDR1 and CDR2 from the germline V gene are SGHNT and YYREEE (reference sequence). Trimming shortened V by 3 bases and J by 0 bases, and 7 bases separated the two germline ends. The CDR3 loop is CASSSGSSYEQYF. The CDR3 DNA reads as TGTGCCAGCAGCTCGGGGTCCTCCTACGAGCAGTACTTC.

V is TRBV5-3 and J is TRBJ2-7, with D uncertain. TRBV5-3 is an ORF, with its function uncertain. This CDR3 has 16 amino acids. The ends were cut back, 1 base at V and 4 bases at J, with 18 bases in the middle. The CDR3 nucleotides read TGTGCCAGAAGCTTGAGGATGCACTATAAGTCGTACGAGCAGTACTTC. Encoded protein: CARSLRMHYKSYEQYF.

The chain links TRBV29-1 to TRBJ2-7; no definite D call. CDR1 SQVTM and CDR2 ANQGSEA come from the germline V gene. This CDR3 contains 12 residues. The CDR3 sequence: CSFRVNSYEQYF. In nucleotides, the CDR3 is TGCTCCTTCCGGGTGAACTCCTACGAGCAGTACTTC.

The rearrangement uses TRBV7-2 and TRBJ2-5, with 10 bases lining up with TRBD2. There are 15 residues in the CDR3. Germline V gives CDR1 SGHTA, CDR2 FQGNSA. Losses at the gene ends were 6 bases for V and 7 bases for J; bases not matched to a gene: 11. The CDR3 loop reads CASSSQAGGDGTQYF. The CDR3 bases are TGTGCCAGCAGTTCGCAAGCGGGAGGGGATGGGACCCAGTACTTC.

V usage is TRBV5-1 and J usage is TRBJ2-5, with TRBD2 identical over 16 bases. This CDR3 contains 19 residues. V dropped 5 bases and J dropped 5; count of bases not matched to a gene: 15. Germline assignment: CDR1 SGHRS and CDR2 YFSETQ. The chain's CDR3 is CASSGPGTSGGALGETQYF. In DNA form, the CDR3 reads TGCGCCAGCAGTGGCCCCGGGACTAGCGGGGGGGCTCTGGGGGAGACCCAGTACTTC.

The rearrangement joins TRBV19 to TRBJ1-5; maybe TRBD1 (6 bases). Trimming stripped 3 bases from V and 4 bases from J, with 10 bases between. The CDR3 extends over 14 amino acids. Germline assignment: CDR1 LNHDA and CDR2 SQIVND (reference sequence). The CDR3 bases are TGTGCCAGTAGTATGGGGGCAGGGAATCAGCCCCAGCATTTT. It translates to CASSMGAGNQPQHF.